This entry lists 27 T cell receptor beta chains sequenced from one sample in a study of radiotherapy plus CTLA-4 blockade in lung cancer (dated by TCRdb to the late 2010s). The library came from the immunoSEQ multiplex PCR assay. Entries here come from immuneACCESS through TCRdb and include only in-frame sequences with V and J called. Some clones fail to appear in such tables; in the studies checked, an unresolved V gene covers under half of the shortfall, and the cause of the remainder is unknown. The sample includes 35,000 to 45,000 clones, with about 67% observed a single time. The ten biggest clones cover around a quarter of the sample. The input for sequencing was peripheral blood, taken from a patient treated with radiotherapy plus ipilimumab. The receptors stem from a human donor with non-small cell lung cancer who had a partial response to radiotherapy plus ipilimumab.

The chain links TRBV7-2 to TRBJ2-5; TRBD1 might be the D (6 bases). Looked up from germline, CDR1 is SGHTA and CDR2 is FQGNSA. V was pared by 5 bases and J by 2 bases, with 12 bases between. This CDR3 has 14 amino acids. CDR3 region: CASSRSGVQETQYF. As DNA, the CDR3 is TGTGCCAGCAGCCGCTCAGGGGTTCAAGAGACCCAGTACTTC.

CDR3 coding DNA: TGTGCCTGGACCTGGAGAAGCGGAAATGAGCAGTTCTTC. Amino acids: CAWTWRSGNEQFF. The chain joins TRBV30 to TRBJ2-1, with D tentatively TRBD2 (5 bases). The germline V and J ends were trimmed by 4 bases and 7 bases, with 14 bases remaining between them. CDR1 is GTSNPN and CDR2 is SVGIG in the germline V gene (reference sequence). CDR3 size: 13 residues.

This clone was seen once. This sequence joins TRBV4-3 and TRBJ2-2, with 7 bases that match TRBD1. The CDR3 loop spans 18 amino acids. The junction had 16 bases not matched to a gene; V was cut back by 1 base and J by 8 bases. Germline loops: CDR1 LGHNA, CDR2 YSLEER. CDR3 sequence: CASSQGLRGRGFIGELFF. CDR3 DNA sequence: TGCGCCAGCAGCCAAGGCCTCAGGGGCAGGGGGTTTATAGGGGAGCTGTTTTTT.

CDR3 DNA sequence: TGTGCCAGCAGTCCAGACAGAACCTATGGCTACACCTTC. This codes for CASSPDRTYGYTF. The chain carries TRBV6-6 and TRBJ1-2, with D maybe TRBD1 (5 bases). The V and J ends lost 5 bases and 4 bases respectively, with 11 bases between them. The germline V gene has CDR1 MNHNY and CDR2 SVGAGI (reference sequence). This CDR3 is built from 13 residues.

The rearrangement uses TRBV5-1 and TRBJ2-2; possible D gene TRBD1, 5 bases. With 5 bases removed from V and 4 bases from J, the gap between germline ends came to 12 bases. CDR1 is SGHRS, CDR2 YFSETQ, per germline. The CDR3 is 14 residues long. In DNA form, the CDR3 reads TGCGCCAGCAGTGCCTCAGGGTCCACCGGGGAGCTGTTTTTT. Protein product: CASSASGSTGELFF.

The chain is built from TRBV19 and TRBJ2-7, with 12 bases fitting TRBD1. The CDR3 extends over 15 amino acids. Looked up from germline, CDR1 is LNHDA and CDR2 is SQIVND (reference sequence). With 5 bases clipped from V and 3 bases from J, the junction kept 5 bases outside the gene matches. This CDR3 is CASSAGQGAYYEQYF. CDR3 sequence (DNA): TGTGCCAGTAGTGCGGGACAGGGGGCTTACTACGAGCAGTACTTC.

V is TRBV10-1 and J is TRBJ1-5; D is unclear. Germline lookup yields CDR1 WNHNN and CDR2 SYGVQD (reference sequence). There are 16 residues in the CDR3. V gave up 2 bases and J gave up 0 bases, with 11 bases separating them. The CDR3: CASSEPYSSSNQPQHF. Written as DNA, the CDR3 is TGCGCCAGCAGTGAGCCTTATTCTAGTAGCAATCAGCCCCAGCATTTT.

CDR3 DNA: TGTGCCAGCAGCGAAAACAGGGGCTTTTCACCCCTCCACTTT. Translated, it gives CASSENRGFSPLHF. V is TRBV5-4 and J is TRBJ1-6; 7 nucleotides agree with TRBD1. V was clipped by 4 bases and J by 9 bases; unmatched bases: 7. Germline loops: CDR1 SGHNT, CDR2 YYREEE (reference sequence). CDR3 length: 14 amino acids.

The V call is TRBV11-2, the J call TRBJ2-7; 7 bases line up with TRBD1. The CDR3 has 15 residues. Germline V gene lookup returns CDR1 SGHAT and CDR2 FQNNGV. The junction had 10 bases not matched to a gene; V was cut back by 5 bases and J by 3 bases. This chain's CDR3 is CASSPLQGLGYEQYF. As DNA, the CDR3 is TGTGCCAGCAGCCCCCTACAGGGGTTAGGCTACGAGCAGTACTTC.

This clone has just a few counts. The chain recombines TRBV29-1 with TRBJ1-1; D gene uncertain. V was pared by 7 bases and J by 4 bases, with 13 bases between. There are 12 residues in the CDR3. Germline V gene sequence: CDR1 SQVTM, CDR2 ANQGSEA. CDR3 residues: CSASWLGTEAFF. The CDR3 region has the DNA TGCAGCGCTTCATGGCTTGGCACTGAAGCTTTCTTT.

This sequence joins TRBV7-9 and TRBJ1-4; tentative D call: TRBD1 (6 bases). There are 15 residues in the CDR3. Trimming pared 1 base from V and 8 bases from J, leaving 14 bases between. Germline V gene lookup returns CDR1 SEHNR and CDR2 FQNEAQ (reference sequence). CDR3 residues: CASSLGGRGAEKLFF. The CDR3 coding sequence is TGTGCCAGCAGCTTAGGGGGCAGGGGAGCGGAAAAACTGTTTTTT. The full variable domain, with the rest looked up from reference TRBV7-9 and TRBJ1-4, is DTGVSQNPRHKITKRGQNVTFRCDPISEHNRLYWYRQTLGQGPEFLTYFQNEAQLEKSRLLSDRFSAERPKGSFSTLEIQRTEQGDSAMYLCASSLGGRGAEKLFFGSGTQLSVL.

The gene calls are TRBV4-1 and TRBJ2-5, with TRBD2 identical over 7 bases. V lost 0 bases and J lost 1; bases outside the gene matches: 5. The CDR3 covers 16 residues. The germline CDR1 and CDR2 sequences are MGHRA and YSYEKL. In DNA form, the CDR3 reads TGCGCCAGCAGCCAAGAGGCACCGGGGGGCCAAGAGACCCAGTACTTC. Translated: CASSQEAPGGQETQYF.

There are a few counts of this clone. This sequence joins TRBV18 and TRBJ2-2; TRBD2 might be the D (5 bases). V was trimmed by 0 bases and J by 6 bases, leaving 14 bases between them. CDR3 size: 16 residues. Per the germline V gene, CDR1 is KGHSH and CDR2 is LQKENI. The DNA of the CDR3 is TGTGCCAGCTCACCACCGTCCAAGACTAACGCCGGGGAGCTGTTTTTT. Translation gives CASSPPSKTNAGELFF.

This clone was counted a single time. The V gene is TRBV27, the J gene TRBJ1-4; 8 bases match TRBD1. V lost 5 bases and J lost 4; bases outside the gene matches: 12. Germline CDR1 and CDR2: MNHEY and SMNVEV (reference sequence). This CDR3 has 17 residues. This chain's CDR3 is CASSPRGRGLRNEKLFF. The CDR3, as DNA: TGTGCCAGCAGTCCCCGGGGCAGGGGGCTACGTAATGAAAAACTGTTTTTT. Full variable domain (missing parts from reference TRBV27 and TRBJ1-4): EAQVTQNPRYLITVTGKKLTVTCSQNMNHEYMSWYRQDPGLGLRQIYYSMNVEVTDKGDVPEGYKVSRKEKRNFPLILESPSPNQTSLYFCASSPRGRGLRNEKLFFGSGTQLSVL.

J is TRBJ2-1 and V is TRBV11-2, with D possibly matching TRBD2 (6 bases). Germline CDR1 is SGHAT and CDR2 is FQNNGV. Trimming removed 2 bases at V and 8 bases at J, with 16 bases between. This CDR3 has 15 amino acids. The CDR3 bases are TGTGCCAGCAGCTTAAGGGGAGGAGGGTTCGATGAGCAGTTCTTC. Residues: CASSLRGGGFDEQFF.

This clone was found a few times. The genes are TRBV6-1 and TRBJ2-2; D unclear. V shed 5 bases and J shed 8 bases, with 9 bases lying between them. The germline gives CDR1 MNHNS, CDR2 SASEGT. The CDR3 spans 12 residues. The CDR3 loop reads CASSLSAGELFF. The CDR3 nucleotides read TGTGCCAGCAGTTTGAGCGCGGGGGAGCTGTTTTTT.

V gene TRBV27 combines with J gene TRBJ2-3, with TRBD1 matching 10 bases. The CDR3 spans 15 residues. The germline V gene has CDR1 MNHEY and CDR2 SMNVEV (reference sequence). Losses at the gene ends were 5 bases for V and 5 bases for J; bases not matched to a gene: 7. The chain's CDR3 is CASSGGTGVIDTQYF. The CDR3 coding sequence is TGTGCCAGCAGTGGCGGGACAGGGGTTATAGATACGCAGTATTTT.

DNA for the CDR3: TGTGCCAGCGGAGACCAGAACACTGAAGCTTTCTTT. This sequence encodes CASGDQNTEAFF. The genes are TRBV6-1 and TRBJ1-1; no reliable D call. The ends were cut back, 8 bases at V and 1 base at J, with 8 bases in the middle. Germline CDR1 MNHNS, CDR2 SASEGT. This CDR3 spans 12 amino acids.

This rearrangement joins TRBV20-1 to TRBJ1-1, with D uncertain. There are 11 residues in the CDR3. With 6 bases removed from V and 6 bases from J, the gap between germline ends came to 11 bases. Germline V CDR1 and CDR2: DFQATT, SNEGSKA (reference sequence). CDR3 nucleotide sequence: TGCAGTGCCCAGAGGTGGGCTGAAGCTTTCTTT. Its translation: CSAQRWAEAFF.

Details on this clone: The same CDR3 can be traced to other DNA sequences in this sample. The V gene is TRBV5-1, the J gene TRBJ1-1; TRBD1 might be the D (5 bases). The CDR3 covers 14 residues. The V gene lost 0 bases and the J gene lost 4 bases, with 10 bases spanning the gap. CDR1 SGHRS and CDR2 YFSETQ come from the germline V gene. CDR3 sequence (DNA): TGCGCCAGCAGCTTGGTGCAGGGTGGCACTGAAGCTTTCTTT. Translated: CASSLVQGGTEAFF.

The chain is built from TRBV5-6 and TRBJ2-1; TRBD2 aligns across 8 bases. CDR3 size: 16 residues. V trimming: 5 bases; J trimming: 7 bases; junction bases outside the gene matches: 14. CDR1 is SGHDT and CDR2 is YYEEEE in the germline V gene. The CDR3 DNA reads as TGTGCCAGCAGGCCACCGGGGGGGGGCCCCCCTAATGAGCAGTTCTTC. Its translation: CASRPPGGGPPNEQFF.

V gene TRBV4-3 combines with J gene TRBJ1-2; 8 nucleotides agree with TRBD1. CDR3 length: 20 residues. After removal of 0 bases from V and 0 bases from J, the junction contained 15 bases not matched to a gene. The V gene's germline CDR1 is LGHNA and CDR2 YSLEER. The CDR3 region is CASSQDITYSGGAANYGYTF. Written as DNA, the CDR3 is TGCGCCAGCAGCCAAGATATCACTTACTCAGGGGGCGCCGCTAACTATGGCTACACCTTC.

This clone is labeled medium-sized. The genes are TRBV6-6 and TRBJ2-7; perhaps TRBD1 as D (5 bases). V was cut by 6 bases and J by 1 base, with 10 bases left in between. Per germline, CDR1 MNHNY and CDR2 SVGAGI (reference sequence). The CDR3 spans 13 residues. This CDR3 reads CASSQGSSYEQYF. The CDR3 coding sequence is TGTGCCAGCAGCCAGGGATCATCCTACGAGCAGTACTTC.

This clone was detected a few times. The chain carries TRBV4-1 and TRBJ2-7; 14 bases map to TRBD2. The germline CDR1 and CDR2 sequences are MGHRA and YSYEKL. Losses at the gene ends were 4 bases for V and 0 bases for J; bases not matched to a gene: 2. The CDR3 loop spans 16 amino acids. CDR3 region: CASSLGTSGSSYEQYF. The CDR3 DNA reads as TGCGCCAGCAGCCTAGGGACTAGCGGGAGCTCCTACGAGCAGTACTTC.

This chain links TRBV2 with TRBJ2-5, with D possibly matching TRBD1 (5 bases). V dropped 7 bases and J dropped 2 bases, with 11 bases sitting between them. There are 13 residues in the CDR3. From germline, CDR1 is SNHLY and CDR2 FYNNEI. The CDR3, as DNA: TGTGCCAGCAAGGGGAAGAGGCAAGAGACCCAGTACTTC. Protein product: CASKGKRQETQYF. The full variable domain, rest sourced from reference TRBV2 and TRBJ2-5, is EPEVTQTPSHQVTQMGQEVILRCVPISNHLYFYWYRQILGQKVEFLVSFYNNEISEKSEIFDDQFSVERPDGSNFTLKIRSTKLEDSAMYFCASKGKRQETQYFGPGTRLLVL.

With regard to this clone: This sequence is one base from a far larger clone and is likely a read error. The rearrangement links TRBV30 to TRBJ1-1, with TRBD1 matching 7 bases. Germline V gene sequence: CDR1 GTSNPN, CDR2 SVGIG (reference sequence). With V trimmed by 4 bases and J by 6 bases, 8 bases remained unmatched. The CDR3 has 13 amino acids. CDR3 region: CAWKKDRRAEAFF. CDR3 nucleotide sequence: TGTGCCTGGAAGAAGGACAGGCGGGCTGAAGCTTTCTTT. The full variable domain, its missing parts supplied by reference TRBV30 and TRBJ1-1, is SQTIHQWPATLVQPVGSPLSLECTVEGTSNPNLYWYRQAAGRGLQLLFYSVGIGQISSEVPQNLSASRPQDRQFILSSKKLLLSDSGFYLCAWKKDRRAEAFFGQGTRLTVV.

The chain combines TRBV7-9 with TRBJ1-1; no definite D call. In germline, CDR1 is SEHNR, CDR2 FQNEAQ (reference sequence). The CDR3 contains 16 residues. The V end lost 3 bases, the J end lost 1 base, and 15 bases lay between the germline ends. The chain's CDR3 is CASSFKALSRNTEAFF. CDR3 nucleotides: TGTGCCAGCAGCTTTAAAGCCCTCTCCCGGAACACTGAAGCTTTCTTT.